This entry features one T cell receptor beta chain sequence. Antigen: not known. The sample belongs to a study of cytomegalovirus exposure and HLA in healthy donors. Findings of the study overall: Researchers catalogued around 150 TCR beta chains as cytomegalovirus-associated. TRBV6-2, TRBV6-3 and some other V segments were unresolvable in 87-base-pair reads. Most CMV-associated TCR beta chains were later found to appear HLA-restricted.

V shed 0 bases and J 5 bases; nucleotides not matched to a gene: 1. CDR1 and CDR2 from the germline V gene are PRHDT and FYEKMQ (reference sequence). The CDR3 totals 13 residues. A multiplex PCR was run with 60 Vbeta primers and 13 Jbeta primers. The method was immunoSEQ multiplex PCR; TCRdb's version includes in-frame clones alone and lacks a portion of them. The sample includes roughly 200,000 clones. This chain links TRBV13 with TRBJ2-7; 7 positions match TRBD2. The receptor was derived from a girl aged 2 to 10 in good health and CMV-seropositive. The source material was PBMCs. This chain's CDR3 is CASSLGGGDEQYF. In DNA form, the CDR3 reads TGTGCCAGCAGCTTAGGGGGAGGGGACGAGCAGTACTTC.